One sample yielded the 9 T cell receptor beta chains listed below, sequenced in a study of T-cell reconstitution after alpha-beta-depleted transplantation in children. Unique molecular identifiers were used to barcode this TCRbeta library. TCRdb used MiXCR to reprocess the PCR reads, holding one entry per CDR3 protein. There are some 600,000 distinct CDR3 sequences in the sample; around 17% occur only once, and approximately 1% lies in the top ten. Sample: PBMCs from the stem cell graft donor, taken from the stem cell graft. These receptor sequences come from a human donor who donated a stem cell graft to a child with acute myeloid leukemia.

This clonotype was detected many times. This rearrangement joins TRBV29-1 to TRBJ2-1, with D tentatively TRBD2 (5 bases). The germline V and J ends were trimmed by 1 base and 6 bases, with 13 bases remaining between them. The CDR3 runs 14 residues. Germline V gives CDR1 SQVTM, CDR2 ANQGSEA. CDR3 sequence reads: CSVEGRSRLNEQFF. CDR3 DNA: TGCAGCGTTGAAGGGAGGAGTCGACTCAATGAGCAGTTCTTC.

This clonotype was observed many times. V usage is TRBV7-2 and J usage is TRBJ2-7, with 7 bases matching TRBD1. Germline V CDR1 and CDR2: SGHTA, FQGNSA. The length of the CDR3 is 14 residues. V shed 0 bases and J 5 bases; nucleotides not matched to a gene: 4. CDR3 protein: CASSLAGTVNEQYV. The DNA of the CDR3 is TGTGCCAGCAGCTTAGCCGGGACAGTGAACGAGCAGTACGTC.

The rearrangement links TRBV6-1 to TRBJ2-7; D may be TRBD2 (6 bases). The CDR3 totals 15 residues. Deletions cut 6 bases from V and 2 bases from J, with 17 bases between. Germline CDR1 reads MNHNS; CDR2 reads SASEGT. CDR3 sequence: CASRGSGLIPYEQYF. The DNA for the CDR3 is TGTGCCAGCAGGGGGAGCGGACTAATTCCCTACGAGCAGTACTTC.

The chain joins TRBV15 to TRBJ2-4, with 11 bases that match TRBD1. In germline, CDR1 is LNHNV, CDR2 YYDKDF (reference sequence). The CDR3 is 15 residues long. The V and J ends lost 5 bases and 13 bases, in that order; junction bases with no gene match: 13. CDR3 DNA: TGTGCCACCAGCGGACAGGGGGCTGTCAAAAACAGGCAGTACTTC. Residues: CATSGQGAVKNRQYF.

In its sample, this clonotype was seen a few times. The chain uses TRBV12-3 or TRBV12-4 and TRBJ2-1; 7 bases agree with TRBD2. This CDR3 spans 15 amino acids. V lost 7 bases to trimming and J lost 0 bases; unmatched junction nucleotides: 6. The CDR3 spells CASINGGSSYNEQFF. DNA of the CDR3: TGTGCCAGCATCAACGGGGGGAGCTCCTACAATGAGCAGTTCTTC.

This clonotype was counted a few times. This chain connects TRBV12-3 or TRBV12-4 to TRBJ1-1; D remains unclear. This CDR3 has 11 amino acids. The V end lost 3 bases, the J end lost 8 bases, and 7 bases lay between the germline ends. CDR3 loop: CASSFDGEAFF. CDR3 sequence (DNA): TGTGCCAGCAGTTTCGATGGGGAAGCTTTCTTT.

This clonotype occurred many times. The genes are TRBV20-1 and TRBJ2-2; no reliable D call. Trimming stripped 0 bases from V and 9 bases from J, with 11 bases between. CDR3 length: 13 residues. Germline loops: CDR1 DFQATT, CDR2 SNEGSKA (reference sequence). The CDR3 spells CSARDPLHRELFF. For the CDR3, the DNA is TGCAGTGCTAGAGATCCTTTACACAGGGAGCTGTTTTTT.

The rearrangement joins TRBV5-5 to TRBJ2-2; a possible D gene is TRBD1 (6 bases). The CDR3 runs to 15 residues. CDR1 and CDR2 from the germline V gene are SGHKS and YYEKEE (reference sequence). The ends were cut back, 4 bases at V and 1 base at J, with 11 bases in the middle. The CDR3 is CASSRMDRNTGELFF. The CDR3, as DNA: TGTGCCAGCAGCCGGATGGACAGGAACACCGGGGAGCTGTTTTTT.

V is TRBV30 and J is TRBJ2-7; D might be TRBD1 (6 bases). The CDR3 is made up of 13 amino acids. Trimming took off 4 bases at V and 5 bases at J, with 15 bases between the two ends. Per the germline V gene, CDR1 is GTSNPN and CDR2 is SVGIG (reference sequence). CDR3 residues: CAWTRAGVHEQYF. The CDR3 nucleotides read TGTGCCTGGACCAGGGCAGGGGTCCACGAGCAGTACTTC.